This T cell receptor (beta chain) originates from a study of T-cell reconstitution after alpha-beta-depleted transplantation in children. Study observations and caveats: After transplant, at about two months, alpha-beta T cells were reportedly derived from several hundred expanded graft clones. Surviving recipient cells, namely T cells and thymic progenitors, were the source of high day-60 TCRbeta diversity in some patients. From newly produced T cells came most of the T-cell counts and diversity one year after transplant.

Preparing the TCRbeta library involved the use of unique molecular identifiers. TCRdb fed the PCR reads into MiXCR, producing one record per CDR3 protein. This sample has hundreds of thousands of distinct CDR3 sequences, with around 23% found just once. The CDR3 sequence is 15 residues long. CDR1 and CDR2 from the germline V gene are MDHEN and SYDVKM. V was clipped by 5 bases and J by 6 bases, with 19 bases between them. Of note for this clonotype: The antigen is not known.

The TCR was taken from a boy in the first two years of life who had a stem cell transplant for acute myeloid leukemia, so the T cells may come from the graft donor. The input for sequencing was PBMCs, mostly from graft donor cells, taken 360 days after TCRalphabeta/CD19-depleted stem cell transplant. The rearrangement uses TRBV28 and TRBJ1-1; D possibly corresponds to TRBD1 (5 bases). The CDR3, as DNA: TGTGCCAGCAGTCCTGGGCAGGGAATAATCGCTGAAGCTTTCTTT. Translated: CASSPGQGIIAEAFF.